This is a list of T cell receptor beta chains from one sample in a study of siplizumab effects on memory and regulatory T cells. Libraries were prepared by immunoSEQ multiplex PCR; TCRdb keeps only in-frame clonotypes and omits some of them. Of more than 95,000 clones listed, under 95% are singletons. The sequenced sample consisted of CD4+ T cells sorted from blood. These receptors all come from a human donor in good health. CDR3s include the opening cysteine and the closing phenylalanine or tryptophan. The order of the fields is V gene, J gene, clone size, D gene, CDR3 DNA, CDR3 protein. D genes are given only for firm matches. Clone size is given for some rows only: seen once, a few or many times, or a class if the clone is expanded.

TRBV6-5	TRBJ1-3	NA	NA	TGTGCCAGCAGTTACGTCTCTGGAAACACCATATATTTT	CASSYVSGNTIYF
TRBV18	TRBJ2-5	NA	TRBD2	TGTGCCAGCTCACCCGGACTAGTTGAGACCCAGTACTTC	CASSPGLVETQYF
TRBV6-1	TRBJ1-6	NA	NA	TGTGCCAGCGGGGGGTTGGGGGAGGGATCACCCCTCCACTTT	CASGGLGEGSPLHF
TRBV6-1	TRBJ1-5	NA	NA	TGTGCCAGCACCGCCCGGGGTGCTGATCAGCCCCAGCATTTT	CASTARGADQPQHF
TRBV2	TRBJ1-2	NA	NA	TGTGCCAGCAGTGAAGCCACGGGACTCCTCTATGGCTACACCTTC	CASSEATGLLYGYTF
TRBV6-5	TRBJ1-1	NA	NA	TGTGCCAGCAGCCAGCGCTTATTGGACACTGAAGCTTTCTTT	CASSQRLLDTEAFF
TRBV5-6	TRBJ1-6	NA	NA	TGTGCCAGCAGCTTTGTGACAGGAGATAATTCACCCCTCCACTTT	CASSFVTGDNSPLHF
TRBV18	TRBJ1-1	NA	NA	TGTGCCAGCTCACCATGGGTTTCAGACGCTGAAGCTTTCTTT	CASSPWVSDAEAFF
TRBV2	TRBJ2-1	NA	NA	TGTGCCAGCAGTGAAGTCTCGCGGGCGAATGAGCAGTTCTTC	CASSEVSRANEQFF
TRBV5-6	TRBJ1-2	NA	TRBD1	TGTGCCAGCAGCCTCATTCAGGGGGCCCTCTATGGCTACACCTTC	CASSLIQGALYGYTF
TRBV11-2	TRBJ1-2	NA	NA	TGTGCCAGCAGCCTACAGGGAGATGGCGGCTACACCTTC	CASSLQGDGGYTF
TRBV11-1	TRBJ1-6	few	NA	TGTGCCAGCAGCTATACAGGGTGGAATTCACCCCTCCACTTT	CASSYTGWNSPLHF
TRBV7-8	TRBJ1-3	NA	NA	TGTGCCAGCAGCTTAGTTTCCCAGGGGAACGGAAACACCATATATTTT	CASSLVSQGNGNTIYF
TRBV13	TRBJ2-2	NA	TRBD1	TGTGCCAGCAGCTCACCCAACAGGGGGCGCGACACCGGGGAGCTGTTTTTT	CASSSPNRGRDTGELFF
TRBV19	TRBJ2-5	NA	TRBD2	TGTGCCAGTAGGACTAGCGGGAGGTCCCAAGAGACCCAGTACTTC	CASRTSGRSQETQYF
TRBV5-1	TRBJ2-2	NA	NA	TGCGCCAGCAGCTTGGAGGCAGGGATTAACACCGGGGAGCTGTTTTTT	CASSLEAGINTGELFF
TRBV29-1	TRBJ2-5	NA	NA	TGCAGCGCAGGCGCAGTAAAAGAGACCCAGTACTTC	CSAGAVKETQYF
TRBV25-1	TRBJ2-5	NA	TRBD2	TGTGCCAGCAGTGAGGGGGCGGGAGGGCCGGTGGAGACCCAGTACTTC	CASSEGAGGPVETQYF
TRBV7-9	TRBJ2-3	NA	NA	TGTGCCAGCAGCTTAGAACTAGGGCGCGGGAGCACAGATACGCAGTATTTT	CASSLELGRGSTDTQYF
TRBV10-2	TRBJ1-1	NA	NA	TGCGCCAGCAGGGAAGGGACCGGGGTCGATGAAGCTTTCTTT	CASREGTGVDEAFF
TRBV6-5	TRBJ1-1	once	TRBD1	TGTGCCAGCAGTTACTCGCTGTCAGGGGGCAACACTGAAGCTTTCTTT	CASSYSLSGGNTEAFF
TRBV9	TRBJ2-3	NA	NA	TGTGCCAGCAGCGCCCAACCCACAGATACGCAGTATTTT	CASSAQPTDTQYF
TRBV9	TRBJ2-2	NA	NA	TGTGCCAGCAGCGTCACAGGGTTCGGGACCGGGGAGCTGTTTTTT	CASSVTGFGTGELFF
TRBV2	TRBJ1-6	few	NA	TGTGCCAGCAGTGAGGAAACAGGGAGCTCCTATAATTCACCCCTCCACTTT	CASSEETGSSYNSPLHF
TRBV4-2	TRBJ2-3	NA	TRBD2	TGTGCCAGCAGCCAAGTACTAGCGGGTATGAGGGCAGATACGCAGTATTTT	CASSQVLAGMRADTQYF
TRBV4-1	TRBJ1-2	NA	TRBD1	TGCGCCAGCAGCCACCTACAGGGGAACGGCTACACCTTC	CASSHLQGNGYTF
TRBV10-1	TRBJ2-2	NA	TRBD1	TGCGCCAGCAGCACGGACAGGGACACCGGGGAGCTGTTTTTT	CASSTDRDTGELFF
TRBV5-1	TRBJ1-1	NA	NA	TGCGCCAGCAGCTTGGGCCTCGGGATCTACACTGAAGCTTTCTTT	CASSLGLGIYTEAFF